The clone carrying this T cell receptor (beta chain) was found a few times. Its antigen is unidentified. TCRdb analysed the 5' RACE reads with MiXCR anew, one entry per CDR3 protein. The repertoire holds roughly 200,000 distinct CDR3 sequences, 10% to 15% seen once, with about 15% in the top ten. The data stem from a study of CD8 T cells in ankylosing spondylitis. Notes on the study in general: Reactive arthritis synovial fluid and blood were previously reported to contain some motif variants. As reported, disease-linked clones showed significant enrichment in matched ankylosing spondylitis synovial fluid. The study identified a TCR beta motif of under 10 highly homologous variants that appeared characteristic of ankylosing spondylitis blood.

V was trimmed by 5 bases and J by 2 bases, leaving 25 bases between them. Per the germline V gene, CDR1 is SGHAT and CDR2 is FQNNGV. The length of the CDR3 is 19 residues. Sequencing was performed on blood, either unsorted or a sorted T cell fraction (not recorded which). The source of this sequence is a male donor with ankylosing spondylitis or in good health (not recorded which). The V call is TRBV11-2, the J call TRBJ2-1; D possibly uses TRBD1 or TRBD2 (5 bases each). CDR3 sequence reads: CASSQNPGPPDPPYNEQFF. DNA of the CDR3: TGTGCCAGCAGCCAGAACCCGGGGCCCCCTGATCCCCCCTACAATGAGCAGTTCTTC.